One sample yielded the 14 T cell receptor beta chains listed below, sequenced in a study of OX40 agonist ivuxolimab in advanced cancers. Assay used: immunoSEQ multiplex PCR; TCRdb lists only in-frame clones, some missing. The sample records some 100,000 clones, 91% being singletons. The input for sequencing was CD4+ or CD8+ T cells sorted from blood, taken in a trial of the OX40 agonist ivuxolimab. The receptors were gathered from an adult with an advanced solid tumor such as melanoma, head and neck, liver or kidney cancer.

The rearrangement links TRBV11-3 to TRBJ1-4; D ambiguous. Trimming stripped 5 bases from V and 0 bases from J, with 7 bases between. Germline CDR1 is SGHNT and CDR2 is YENEEA. The CDR3 runs to 14 residues. CDR3 in amino acids: CASSITSTNEKLFF. Written as DNA, the CDR3 is TGTGCCAGCAGCATCACCTCAACTAATGAAAAACTGTTTTTT.

The chain recombines TRBV7-9 with TRBJ2-3; 9 nucleotides match TRBD2. Germline trimming cut 0 bases from V and 1 base from J; bases unmatched to any gene: 2. Germline V gene sequence: CDR1 SEHNR, CDR2 FQNEAQ (reference sequence). CDR3 size: 16 residues. CDR3 region: CASSLASSGGTDTQYF. The CDR3 nucleotides read TGTGCCAGCAGCTTAGCGTCTAGCGGGGGCACAGATACGCAGTATTTT.

The rearrangement joins TRBV7-2 to TRBJ2-1; 14 bases fit TRBD2. Germline V gives CDR1 SGHTA, CDR2 FQGNSA. V trimming: 5 bases; J trimming: 9 bases; junction bases outside the gene matches: 6. CDR3 size: 15 residues. In DNA form, the CDR3 reads TGTGCCAGCAGCCAGACTAGCGGGAGGGTTAGTGAGCAGTTCTTC. It specifies CASSQTSGRVSEQFF.

In its sample, this clone was seen once. The chain links TRBV18 to TRBJ2-7; D gene ambiguous. Germline CDR1 is KGHSH and CDR2 is LQKENI. Trimming shortened V by 3 bases and J by 5 bases, and 8 bases separated the two germline ends. The CDR3 is 12 residues long. For the CDR3, the DNA is TGTGCCAGCTCACCGGACCGGAACGAGCAGTACTTC. This gives the protein CASSPDRNEQYF.

V and J are TRBV2 and TRBJ2-2, with a possible D match to TRBD2 (6 bases). V gave up 9 bases and J gave up 5 bases, with 13 bases separating them. Germline CDR1 is SNHLY and CDR2 is FYNNEI. The CDR3 covers 13 residues. For the CDR3, the DNA is TGTGCCAGTCAACTAGGGAGGACCGGGGAGCTGTTTTTT. Protein product: CASQLGRTGELFF.

The gene calls are TRBV21-1 and TRBJ2-2. TRBV21-1 is a documented pseudogene. CDR3 length: 13 residues. CDR3: CASSWGWSGELFF. DNA of the CDR3: TGTGCCAGCAGCTGGGGATGGTCCGGGGAGCTGTTTTTT.

The V and J genes are TRBV15 and TRBJ1-2; D gene uncertain. Trimming removed 0 bases from V and 0 bases from J, with 8 bases in between. The CDR3 length is 15 residues. Germline loops: CDR1 LNHNV, CDR2 YYDKDF (reference sequence). The CDR3 DNA sequence: TGTGCCACCAGCAGAGACCCGGCCTCTAACTATGGCTACACCTTC. Its protein product is CATSRDPASNYGYTF.

The chain uses TRBV2 and TRBJ2-7, with TRBD2 matching over 8 bases. From germline, CDR1 is SNHLY and CDR2 FYNNEI. The CDR3 covers 16 residues. J lost 3 bases, V lost 8 bases, and 15 bases had no gene match. The CDR3, as DNA: TGTGCCAGCGGTATGGAAGCGGGAGATACTCTCTACGAGCAGTACTTC. Translated: CASGMEAGDTLYEQYF.

V gene TRBV19 combines with J gene TRBJ2-2; 7 nucleotides agree with TRBD1. This CDR3 is 15 amino acids long. Trimming at V came to 6 bases and at J to 4 bases, leaving 8 bases not matched to a gene. Germline assignment: CDR1 LNHDA and CDR2 SQIVND (reference sequence). The chain's CDR3 is CASSLGQPGTGELFF. The CDR3 nucleotides are TGTGCCAGTAGCCTGGGACAGCCTGGCACCGGGGAGCTGTTTTTT.

This chain links TRBV18 with TRBJ1-5; a weak D match, TRBD1 (5 bases). The CDR3 is 16 amino acids. Germline loops: CDR1 KGHSH, CDR2 LQKENI. The ends were cut back, 2 bases at V and 8 bases at J, with 19 bases in the middle. CDR3 bases: TGTGCCAGCTCACCAATGCCCCTGAAGGGGCAAGAGCCCCAGCATTTT. Translating gives CASSPMPLKGQEPQHF.

The V gene is TRBV7-9, the J gene TRBJ2-5, with D possibly TRBD1 on 6 matching bases. The length of the CDR3 is 17 residues. V was pared by 3 bases and J by 2 bases, with 19 bases between. CDR1 is SEHNR, CDR2 FQNEAQ, per germline (reference sequence). In nucleotides, the CDR3 is TGTGCCAGCAGCTTTGTTGGGATCCGGGACAAGCAAGAGACCCAGTACTTC. Translating gives CASSFVGIRDKQETQYF.

The chain couples TRBV18 to TRBJ2-5; D unclear. The V gene's germline CDR1 is KGHSH and CDR2 LQKENI. The V gene lost 2 bases and the J gene lost 4 bases, with 14 bases spanning the gap. The CDR3 is made up of 15 amino acids. The CDR3 DNA reads TGTGCCAGCTCACCAACGCAGTTTGCCCGAGAGACCCAGTACTTC. This translates into CASSPTQFARETQYF.

The V and J genes are TRBV4-2 and TRBJ2-1; 7 bases line up with TRBD2. J was trimmed by 5 bases and V by 4 bases; bases with no gene match: 8. Germline lookup yields CDR1 LGHNA and CDR2 YNFKEQ. The CDR3 totals 15 residues. The CDR3 coding sequence is TGTGCCAGCAGCCCCCGTTGGGGGGGAAACAATGAGCAGTTCTTC. Amino acids: CASSPRWGGNNEQFF.

V usage is TRBV11-2 and J usage is TRBJ2-5, with D unclear. V was pared by 0 bases and J by 5 bases, with 4 bases between. Germline lookup yields CDR1 SGHAT and CDR2 FQNNGV. The CDR3 totals 12 residues. The CDR3 reads CASSLEQETQYF. For the CDR3, the DNA is TGTGCCAGCAGCTTAGAGCAGGAGACCCAGTACTTC.